This T cell receptor beta chain was sequenced for a study of T cell responses to AZD1222 COVID-19 vaccine. Here immunoSEQ multiplex PCR was the method, and the copy in TCRdb shows in-frame clones only, minus some. Of 80,000 to 95,000 clones detected, roughly 88% appear once; the ten largest clones hold roughly 5.1%. Germline values: CDR1 KGHDR, CDR2 SFDVKD. V was shortened by 12 bases and J by 7 bases, with 18 bases between the two germline ends. The CDR3 length is 13 residues. Broader study findings: Recipients of two AZD1222 doses showed rising Spike-specific TCR breadth and depth. Clonal diversity was possibly underestimated; the donors were predominantly white British and more often female. Baseline serostatus was positive in only six AZD1222 recipients. Dominant at 160-218 and 743-854, vaccine-associated CD4 TCRs also spanned spike.

Regarding this clone: Its antigen is unidentified.

The sequence was collected from an adult in good health. This chain joins TRBV24-1 and TRBJ1-5; tentatively, D is TRBD1 (5 bases). Material: peripheral blood, obtained on day 0 of MenACWY control vaccination. CDR3 loop: CAVRDAEGQPQHF. The CDR3 DNA reads as TGTGCCGTCCGGGACGCAGAGGGCCAGCCCCAGCATTTT.